This T cell receptor (beta chain) was sequenced for a study of response to subunit inactivated influenza vaccine. Each CDR3 protein gets one entry after TCRdb re-called the RT-PCR reads with MiXCR. The sample includes 650,000 to 800,000 distinct CDR3 sequences, approximately 13% of them seen just once. Germline V gene data show CDR1 as LGHDT and CDR2 as YNNKEL (reference sequence). The CDR3 sequence is 16 residues long. The V end was cut by 0 bases, the J end by 2 bases, with 11 bases between. This receptor was identified in a man aged 50-60 years who received an inactivated influenza vaccine. The gene calls are TRBV3-1 and TRBJ1-3, with a tentative D call TRBD1 (5 bases). The sample consisted of PBMCs from blood, taken 14 to 15 days before vaccination. CDR3 amino acids: CASSQEWGSPGNTIYF. The CDR3, as DNA: TGTGCCAGCAGCCAAGAGTGGGGGAGTCCTGGAAACACCATATATTTT.